Sequencing of this T cell receptor beta chain was carried out in a study of cytomegalovirus exposure and HLA in healthy donors (dated by TCRdb to about 2017). As for the study more broadly: According to an earlier analysis of 587 of the donors, about 179 million T cells yielded some 110 million unique TCR beta sequences and approximately 300 Gb of sequence data. About 280 gigabases of sequencing data and 80 million or so unique TCR sequences were included in an early release covering about 700 HLA-typed donors. Among the roughly 370 genotyped donors, around 81% belonged to the genetic ancestry cluster associated with self-reported Caucasian donors. The study was designed to test whether signatures of past pathogen exposure could be identified by cataloging public T cell receptors. The study profiled the T cell repertoires of 550 to 700 subjects by immunosequencing and related them to cytomegalovirus serostatus. Besides the first cohort of 666 subjects, a separate validation cohort made up of 90 to 150 different subjects was used. To predict cytomegalovirus infection status, the study combined high-throughput TCR immunosequencing, statistical association of individual TCRs with disease status, and machine learning. To study patterns of TCR occurrence, a later analysis re-analyzed previously published TCR beta repertoires from around 660 donors and added high-resolution HLA genotyping. Rather than using new phenotypic data, the later analysis identified candidate immune exposures from TCR beta sequences and from how often those sequences occurred across donors. To decide whether each TCR beta V gene segment behaved as functional or pseudogenic, an earlier analysis of some 600 of the donors relied on high-throughput TCR beta sequencing. Donor age, sex, ethnicity and CMV serostatus were collected together with the repertoire data. Genome-wide SNP genotypes for about three fifths of the roughly 670 donors were used in a later genetic analysis, which treated that subset as a discovery cohort. Every repertoire in the discovery cohort had been generated on one and the same sequencing platform. Both class I and class II loci were covered by HLA typing, at four-digit resolution. The number of typed donors differed by locus: about 620-640 for A, B, C, DRB1 and DQB1; 500 to 550 for DQA1; approximately 600 for DPA1; and around 470 for DPB1. Roughly five DR-DQ haplotypes were treated as single units for association and clustering because of strong linkage in the cohort. Among about 400 genotyped donors of the cohort, an average of approximately 240,000 unique TCR beta nucleotide sequences was sequenced per donor, of which approximately 18% were non-productive.

What the study reported, not specific to this receptor: Compared with equally common non-associated chains, HLA-associated TCR beta chains in a later analysis were more clonally expanded and had lower generation probabilities. The study listed 150 to 200 TCR beta chains as associated with cytomegalovirus. Most CMV-associated TCR beta chains appeared to be HLA-restricted in a later analysis, and the HLA associations seemed to be driven largely by CMV exposure. The authors suggested that the approach could potentially be extended to other disease states and immunological phenotypes. A later analysis found that TCR association rates varied across HLA loci, with DRB1 alleles showing the most associated TCRs and HLA-C alleles the fewest. This cohort had only TCR beta chains sequenced, and the lack of alpha or paired-chain data limited which features could be detected. The presence/absence analyses assumed that sequencing depth was roughly uniform across donors, and that assumption may not be true. A later genetic analysis reported fewer N-insertions in productive TCRs among donors in an Asian-associated ancestry cluster than the approximately 670-donor mean. Immune exposure information for the cohort was limited to CMV serostatus. A further reported finding was that TCR beta sequences accurately predicted the HLA-A and HLA-B alleles for most subjects in the first cohort. Because some donors lacked HLA typing at each locus, the association tests relied only on the typed subset. The sequencing pipeline was judged likely to have produced a cluster of highly shared sequence variants as a technical artifact. Across donors, most TCR sequences were observed very rarely, whereas some public TCRs were present in many individuals. In an earlier analysis of 587 of the donors, most TCR beta V segments were observed in productive rearrangements about 90% or about 30% of the time, broadly matching IMGT annotations. Because counts were too low, roughly 18 rarely observed V segments, including chromosome 9 orphons, were left out of the earlier analysis of about 500 of the donors. When HLA alleles, especially DR and DQ, strongly co-occurred, TCR associations were difficult to assign to individual alleles. Cytomegalovirus status was reported to be diagnosed by the classifier with high specificity and sensitivity in both the original and validation cohorts. A later analysis reported that several top co-occurrence clusters appeared linked to parvovirus B19, influenza, CMV and Epstein-Barr virus. Linkage disequilibrium might explain the correlated functional status among segregating V segments, but an unknown experimental factor could not be ruled out. In a later analysis, around 15,000 TCR beta sequences were associated with specific HLA alleles at a false discovery rate of 0.05. In vitro tests confirmed that three of the cytomegalovirus-associated TCR beta chains recognize cytomegalovirus antigens. V-gene and J-gene trimming of TCR beta chains was associated with a missense DCLRE1C variant in a later genetic analysis, and the association was replicated in an independent cohort.

Details on this clone: Its antigen is currently not known. It has no much larger one-base neighbor in the sample; base qualities were not kept.

The cohort was made up of roughly 670 healthy bone marrow donors. At the time of sampling, every cohort member was nominally healthy, though immune exposures that went unrecorded were likely present. The donor was CMV seropositive and belonged to the group of around 300 seropositive cohort members. Each donor provided a peripheral blood sample, and peripheral blood mononuclear cells were used for TCR beta sequencing. Genomic DNA extraction from the blood cell samples was performed with the Qiagen DNeasy Blood Extraction Kit. Receptor amplification or capture employed the immunoSEQ multiplex PCR assay. For the multiplex PCR, a mixture combining 60 forward primers for TCR Vbeta segments and 13 reverse primers for TCR Jbeta segments was used. The CDR3 region of rearranged TCR beta genes was amplified from genomic DNA with a multiplex PCR assay. On the Illumina HiSeq System, the amplified TCR beta libraries were sequenced as 87-base-pair reads. The published analysis was carried out like this. A later analysis counted some 74 million unique TCR beta chains across the roughly 700 repertoires, and roughly 10 million of these chains were shared by at least two donors. A nearest-neighbor algorithm error-corrected the raw reads and collapsed the reads into unique sequences, merging closely related sequences to remove PCR and sequencing errors. To assign V, D and J gene segments, CDR3 sequences were aligned to IMGT reference sequences. Each retained sequence needed at least a six-nucleotide match to both a V gene segment and a J gene segment. Rearrangements were classified as productive when the CDR3 lacked stop codons and remained in frame with V and J, and all other rearrangements were classified as non-productive. Following IMGT convention, CDR3 was defined as the stretch from the second conserved V-encoded cysteine up to the conserved J-encoded phenylalanine. In an earlier analysis of approximately 500 of the donors, sequences lacking an unambiguous match to a single V gene segment were excluded. In an earlier analysis of 587 of the donors, a V segment was called functional when productive rearrangements were above 56.7%, and segregating when the standard deviation between donors exceeded 5%. To diagnose cytomegalovirus status from the catalog of TCR beta chain sequences, a statistical classification framework was built. A later analysis assigned V and J genes by comparing TCR nucleotide sequences with IMGT/GENE-DB human TR gene sequences. Using the TCRdist pipeline, a later analysis assigned CDR3 sequences along with most-parsimonious VDJ recombination scenarios. In a later analysis, each TCR beta chain was defined by its CDR3 amino acid sequence together with its V-gene family, and reads without a unique V-gene family were excluded. To address suspected cross-contamination and a sequencing artifact, a later analysis removed 550 to 750 highly shared, low-generation-probability nucleotide sequences. For each public chain, a later analysis derived a clonal expansion index from normalized ranks of inferred template counts within each repertoire. In a later analysis, generation probabilities were computed with a VDJ recombination model fitted to out-of-frame rearrangements, and the resulting probabilities were checked against IGoR. A later analysis scored TCR-TCR, TCR-HLA and TCR-CMV co-occurrence with hypergeometric tests, applying a repertoire-size bias correction to TCR pairs. To estimate false discovery rates, a later analysis permuted the HLA or CMV assignments 20 times. In a later analysis, co-occurring TCRs were grouped with DBSCAN, and TCRdist sequence similarity was added when clustering was performed within HLA-allele-positive subsets. Co-occurrence clustering excluded repertoires with fewer than 30,000 or more than 120,000 public chains, plus five with anomalous nucleotide sharing. TCRdb's version of the immuneACCESS table is confined to in-frame rearrangements and falls short of the full clone set. An unresolved V gene accounts for under half of the shortfall where checked; the remainder is of unknown origin. V and J calls plus clone size are reproduced from that table; the DNA served to infer D and trimming. The sample table shows over 100,000 clones, and roughly three quarters are seen once. The ten largest clones represent roughly 8.2% of the sample.

This sequence was found in a woman aged 45-59 years in good health and CMV-seropositive. Source material: PBMCs.

Here is the DNA: TGTGCCAGCATGGAGGGGAGAGGAGGCCCAGATACGCAGTATTTT. Its coded protein is CASMEGRGGPDTQYF. The chain is assembled from TRBV9 and TRBJ2-3; TRBD2 might be the D gene, on 6 matching bases. CDR1 SGDLS and CDR2 YYNGEE are derived from the germline V gene. A distance of 18 bases separates the germline ends of V and J, which lose 6 bases and 4 bases respectively. The CDR3 spans 15 residues, from the cysteine through the phenylalanine. Of the read, only the CDR3 DNA is kept; its 45 bases are in frame from base 1.